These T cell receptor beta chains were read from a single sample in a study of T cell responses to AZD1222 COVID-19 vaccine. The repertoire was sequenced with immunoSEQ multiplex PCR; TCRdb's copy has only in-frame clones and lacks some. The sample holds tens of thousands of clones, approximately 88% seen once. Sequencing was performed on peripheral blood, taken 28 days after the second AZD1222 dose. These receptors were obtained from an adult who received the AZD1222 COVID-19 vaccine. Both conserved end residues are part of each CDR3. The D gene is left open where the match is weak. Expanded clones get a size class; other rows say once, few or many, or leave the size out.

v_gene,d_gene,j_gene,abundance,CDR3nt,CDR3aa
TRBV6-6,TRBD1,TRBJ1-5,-,TGTGCCAGCAGACAGGACAGGGTTCAGCCCCAGCATTTT,CASRQDRVQPQHF
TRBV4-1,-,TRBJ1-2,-,TGCGCCAGCAGCCAGACAGGAGGGCGGGTCGGGGGCTATGGCTACACCTTC,CASSQTGGRVGGYGYTF
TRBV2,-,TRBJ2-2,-,TGTGCCAGCAGTAGCGACACCGGGGAGCTGTTTTTT,CASSSDTGELFF
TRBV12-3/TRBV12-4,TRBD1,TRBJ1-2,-,TGTGCCAGCAGTGAGGGACAGTTCTATGGCTACACCTTC,CASSEGQFYGYTF
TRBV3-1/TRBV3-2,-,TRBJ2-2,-,TGTGCCAGCAGCCCCCCCGGGGGGCCGAACACCGGGGAGCTGTTTTTT,CASSPPGGPNTGELFF
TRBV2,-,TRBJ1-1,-,TGTGCCAGCAAGGGGGATGGTCAAAAAGCTTTCTTT,CASKGDGQKAFF
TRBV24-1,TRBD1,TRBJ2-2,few,TGTGCCACCAGTGATGGGGACAGGGGCGGGGAGCTGTTTTTT,CATSDGDRGGELFF
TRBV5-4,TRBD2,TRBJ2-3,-,TGTGCCAGCAGCACGGGACTAGCGGGGAGCACAGATACGCAGTATTTT,CASSTGLAGSTDTQYF
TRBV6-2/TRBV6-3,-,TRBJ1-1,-,TGTGCCAGCAGCTCCGGGCAGGGGATCACTGAAGCTTTCTTT,CASSSGQGITEAFF
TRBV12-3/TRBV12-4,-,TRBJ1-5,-,TGTGCCAGCAGTTTGTCCGGTCATCAGCCCCAGCATTTT,CASSLSGHQPQHF
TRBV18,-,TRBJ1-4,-,TGTGCCAGCTCACCTTCACAGGGACCGAATGAAAAACTGTTTTTT,CASSPSQGPNEKLFF
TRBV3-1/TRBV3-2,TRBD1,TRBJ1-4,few,TGTGCCAGCAGCCCACGGGACAGGGGTTCTTTTGATGAAAAACTGTTTTTT,CASSPRDRGSFDEKLFF
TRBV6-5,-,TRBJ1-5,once,TGTGCCAGCAGCCTTGAATATAGCAATCAGCCCCAGCATTTT,CASSLEYSNQPQHF
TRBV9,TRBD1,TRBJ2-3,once,TGTGCCAGCAGCAGCCGGACAGGGGGCCCAGATACGCAGTATTTT,CASSSRTGGPDTQYF
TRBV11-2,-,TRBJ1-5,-,TGTGCCAGCAGTTTAGCCGCAGGTAGCAATCAGCCCCAGCATTTT,CASSLAAGSNQPQHF
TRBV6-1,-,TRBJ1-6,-,TGTGCCAGCAGTGAATTTGGGGCGCTCGGTAATTCACCCCTCCACTTT,CASSEFGALGNSPLHF
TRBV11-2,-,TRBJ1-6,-,TGTGCCAGCAGCTTTTCGTATAATTCACCCCTCCACTTT,CASSFSYNSPLHF
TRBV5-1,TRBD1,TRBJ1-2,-,TGCGCCAGCAGCCAGGGACAGGGGAATAATGGCTACACCTTC,CASSQGQGNNGYTF
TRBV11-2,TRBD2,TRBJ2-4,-,TGTGCCAGCAGCTTAGTCGCTAGCGGGGTAAACATTCAGTACTTC,CASSLVASGVNIQYF
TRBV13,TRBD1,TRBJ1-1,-,TGTGCCAGCAGCGTCACAGGGGGCACTGAAGCTTTCTTT,CASSVTGGTEAFF
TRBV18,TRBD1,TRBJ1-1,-,TGTGCCAGCTCACCGGGACAGGGAAGGGCCACTGAAGCTTTCTTT,CASSPGQGRATEAFF
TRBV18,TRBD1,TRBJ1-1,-,TGTGCCAGCTCACCACTTCTGACAGGGGGCGGAAACACTGAAGCTTTCTTT,CASSPLLTGGGNTEAFF
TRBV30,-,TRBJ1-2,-,TGTGCCTGGAGTAGGGCGGGCATCCTATGGGGCTACACCTTC,CAWSRAGILWGYTF
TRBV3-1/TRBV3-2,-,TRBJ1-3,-,TGTGCCAGCAGCCCGACTGTGAACTCTGGAAACACCATATATTTT,CASSPTVNSGNTIYF
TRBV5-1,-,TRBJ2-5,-,TGCGCCAGCAGCTCTGGAGGGGCGGAGACCCAGTACTTC,CASSSGGAETQYF
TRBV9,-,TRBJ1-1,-,TGTGCCAGCAGCGGGCCCTCCCCGGGGACTGAAGCTTTCTTT,CASSGPSPGTEAFF
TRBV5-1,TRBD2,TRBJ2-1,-,TGCGCCAGCAGCTCCGGGACTACTACAATAGATGAGCAGTTCTTC,CASSSGTTTIDEQFF
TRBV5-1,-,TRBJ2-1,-,TGCGCCAGCAGCATTTATCTAGATGAGCAGTTCTTC,CASSIYLDEQFF
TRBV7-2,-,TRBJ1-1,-,TGTGCCAGCAGCTCCCAACCCCTAGGGTCCGGGTTGAGCACTGAAGCTTTCTTT,CASSSQPLGSGLSTEAFF
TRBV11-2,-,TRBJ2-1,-,TGTGCCAGCAGCCTTCGACAGGGAGGTGGTGAGCAGTTCTTC,CASSLRQGGGEQFF
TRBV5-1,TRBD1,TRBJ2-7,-,TGCGCCAGCAGCCCAGGACAGGGGGCCCACTACGAGCAGTACTTC,CASSPGQGAHYEQYF
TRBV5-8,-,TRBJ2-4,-,TGTGCCAGCAGCTTAGGACAGAGACTAGCCAAAAACATTCAGTACTTC,CASSLGQRLAKNIQYF
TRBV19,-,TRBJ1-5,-,TGTGCCAGTAGTGGGGGCAGTAGCCGAGGTCAGCCCCAGCATTTT,CASSGGSSRGQPQHF
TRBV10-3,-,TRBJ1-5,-,TGTGCCATCAGTGAGGGGGGTTTCTATCAGCCCCAGCATTTT,CAISEGGFYQPQHF
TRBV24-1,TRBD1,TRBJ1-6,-,TGTGCCACCAGTGGAATCGTCCCCACAGGGGGTGTCTCACCCCTCCACTTT,CATSGIVPTGGVSPLHF
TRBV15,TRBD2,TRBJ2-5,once,TGTGCCACCAGCAGAGATCTAAGCGGGAAAGAGACCCAGTACTTC,CATSRDLSGKETQYF
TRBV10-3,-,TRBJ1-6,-,TGTGCCATCAGTGAAAGGGGTGGACGTGGTTCACCCCTCCACTTT,CAISERGGRGSPLHF
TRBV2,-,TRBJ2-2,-,TGTGCCAGCACGGGCTCGGTGACCGGGGAGCTGTTTTTT,CASTGSVTGELFF
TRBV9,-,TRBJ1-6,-,TGTGCCAGCAGCGTTGCAGGGGATGGTTCACCCCTCCACTTT,CASSVAGDGSPLHF
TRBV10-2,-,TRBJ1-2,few,TGCGCCAGCAGTGTACAGGGTGACGGCTACACCTTC,CASSVQGDGYTF
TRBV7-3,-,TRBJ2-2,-,TGTGCCAGCAGCTCGGACACGAACACCGGGGAGCTGTTTTTT,CASSSDTNTGELFF